Sequencing of this TCR beta chain was carried out in a study of cytomegalovirus exposure and HLA in healthy donors. Study-level results: Likely technical artifact: a cluster of highly shared sequence variants. Despite most TCR sequences being rare, some public TCRs occurred in many donors.

With respect to this clone: Its specificity is unknown.

In germline, CDR1 is SGHTA, CDR2 FQGNSA. CDR3 length equals 15 residues. V was clipped by 1 base and J by 5 bases; unmatched bases: 7. The PCR was carried out with 60 Vbeta primers and 13 Jbeta primers. Authors' data handling: A follow-up analysis tallied 65 million to 80 million unique TCR beta chains, some 9.9 million shared. Assay used: immunoSEQ multiplex PCR; TCRdb lists only in-frame clones, some missing. V, J and clone size are taken as reported in that table, and D and trimming were inferred from the DNA itself. The repertoire holds fewer than 200,000 clones, with over 70% as singletons. This receptor was taken from a middle-aged man in good health and CMV-seronegative. Material: PBMCs. The chain employs TRBV7-2 and TRBJ2-7, with 8 nucleotides matching TRBD2. CDR3 residues: CASSLGRGVTHEQYF. CDR3 bases: TGTGCCAGCAGCTTAGGGCGGGGGGTCACCCACGAGCAGTACTTC. The whole variable domain, remainder taken from reference TRBV7-2 and TRBJ2-7, is GAGVSQSPSNKVTEKGKDVELRCDPISGHTALYWYRQSLGQGLEFLIYFQGNSAPDKSGLPSDRFSAERTGGSVSTLTIQRTQQEDSAVYLCASSLGRGVTHEQYFGPGTRLTVT.